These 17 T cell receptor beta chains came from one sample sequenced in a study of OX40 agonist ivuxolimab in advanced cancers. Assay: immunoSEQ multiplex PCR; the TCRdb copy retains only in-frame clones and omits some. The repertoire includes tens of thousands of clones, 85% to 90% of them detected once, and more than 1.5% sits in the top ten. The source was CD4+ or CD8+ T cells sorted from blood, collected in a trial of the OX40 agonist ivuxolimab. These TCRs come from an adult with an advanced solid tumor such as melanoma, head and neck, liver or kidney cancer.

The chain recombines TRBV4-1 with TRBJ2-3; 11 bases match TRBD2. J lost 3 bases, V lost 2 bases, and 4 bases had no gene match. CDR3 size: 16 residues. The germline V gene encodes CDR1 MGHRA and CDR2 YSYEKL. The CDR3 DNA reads TGCGCCAGCAGCCAACCTCCTAGCGGGGGGACAGATACGCAGTATTTT. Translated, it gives CASSQPPSGGTDTQYF.

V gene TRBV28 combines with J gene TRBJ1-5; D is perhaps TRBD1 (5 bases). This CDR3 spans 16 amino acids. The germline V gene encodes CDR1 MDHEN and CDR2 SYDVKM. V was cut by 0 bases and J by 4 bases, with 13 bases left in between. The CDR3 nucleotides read TGTGCCAGCAGTTTATGGGGCGGACAAATAAATCAGCCCCAGCATTTT. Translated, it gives CASSLWGGQINQPQHF.

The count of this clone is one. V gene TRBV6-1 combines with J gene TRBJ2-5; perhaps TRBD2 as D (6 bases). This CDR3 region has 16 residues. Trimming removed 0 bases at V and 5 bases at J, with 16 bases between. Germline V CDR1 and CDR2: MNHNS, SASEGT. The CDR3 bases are TGTGCCAGCAGTGAAGCGCGGGGCAGCCTCGTCGAGACCCAGTACTTC. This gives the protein CASSEARGSLVETQYF.

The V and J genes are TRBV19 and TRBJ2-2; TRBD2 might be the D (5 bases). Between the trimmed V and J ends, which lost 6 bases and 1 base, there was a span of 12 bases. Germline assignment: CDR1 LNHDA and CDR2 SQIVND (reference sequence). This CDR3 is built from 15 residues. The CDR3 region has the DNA TGTGCCAGTAGCCCTCTCGGGATGAACACCGGGGAGCTGTTTTTT. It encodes CASSPLGMNTGELFF.

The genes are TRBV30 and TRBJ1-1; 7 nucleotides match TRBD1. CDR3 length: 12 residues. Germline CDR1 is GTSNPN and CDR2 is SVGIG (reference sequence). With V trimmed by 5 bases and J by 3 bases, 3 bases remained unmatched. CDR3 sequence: CAWGTGDTEAFF. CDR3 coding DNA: TGTGCCTGGGGTACAGGGGACACTGAAGCTTTCTTT.

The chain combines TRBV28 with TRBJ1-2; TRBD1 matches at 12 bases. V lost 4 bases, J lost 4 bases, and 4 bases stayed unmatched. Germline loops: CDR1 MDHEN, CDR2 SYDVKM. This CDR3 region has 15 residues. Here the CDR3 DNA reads TGTGCCAGCAGTTGGGGGACAGGGGGCGGCTATGGCTACACCTTC. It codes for CASSWGTGGGYGYTF.

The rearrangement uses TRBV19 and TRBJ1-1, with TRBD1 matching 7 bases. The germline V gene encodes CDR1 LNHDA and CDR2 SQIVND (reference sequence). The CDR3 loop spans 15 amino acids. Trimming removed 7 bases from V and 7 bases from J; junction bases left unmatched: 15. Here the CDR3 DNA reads TGTGCCAGTACGCCTAGACAGGGAAAAGCGCTTGAAGCTTTCTTT. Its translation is CASTPRQGKALEAFF.

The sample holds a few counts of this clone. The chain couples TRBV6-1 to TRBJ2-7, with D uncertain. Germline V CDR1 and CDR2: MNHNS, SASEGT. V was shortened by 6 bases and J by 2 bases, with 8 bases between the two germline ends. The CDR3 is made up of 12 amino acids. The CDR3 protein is CASSLTPYEQYF. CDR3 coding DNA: TGTGCCAGCAGCCTTACGCCCTACGAGCAGTACTTC.

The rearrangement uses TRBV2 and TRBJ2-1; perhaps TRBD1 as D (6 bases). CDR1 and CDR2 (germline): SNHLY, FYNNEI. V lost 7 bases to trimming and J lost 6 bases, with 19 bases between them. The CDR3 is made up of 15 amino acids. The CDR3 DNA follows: TGTGCCAGCATTTCGCAGGGGCCCATGGGCAATGAGCAGTTCTTC. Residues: CASISQGPMGNEQFF.

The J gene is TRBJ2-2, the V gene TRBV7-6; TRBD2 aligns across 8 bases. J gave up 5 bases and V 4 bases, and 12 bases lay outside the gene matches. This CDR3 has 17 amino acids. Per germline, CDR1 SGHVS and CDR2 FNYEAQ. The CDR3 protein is CASSSLGSGSGTGELFF. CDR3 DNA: TGTGCCAGCAGCTCATTAGGAAGCGGGAGCGGGACCGGGGAGCTGTTTTTT.

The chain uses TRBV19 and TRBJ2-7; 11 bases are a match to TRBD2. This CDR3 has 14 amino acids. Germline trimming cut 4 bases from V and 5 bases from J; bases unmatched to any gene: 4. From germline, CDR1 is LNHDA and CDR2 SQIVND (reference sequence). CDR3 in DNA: TGTGCCAGTAGTAAACTAGCGGGAGCCGACGAGCAGTACTTC. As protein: CASSKLAGADEQYF.

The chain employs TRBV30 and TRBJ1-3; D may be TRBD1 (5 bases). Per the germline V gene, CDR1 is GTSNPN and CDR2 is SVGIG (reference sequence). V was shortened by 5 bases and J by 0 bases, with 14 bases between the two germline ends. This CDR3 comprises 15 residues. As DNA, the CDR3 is TGTGCCTGGGTTACACGGACAAACTCTGGAAACACCATATATTTT. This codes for CAWVTRTNSGNTIYF.

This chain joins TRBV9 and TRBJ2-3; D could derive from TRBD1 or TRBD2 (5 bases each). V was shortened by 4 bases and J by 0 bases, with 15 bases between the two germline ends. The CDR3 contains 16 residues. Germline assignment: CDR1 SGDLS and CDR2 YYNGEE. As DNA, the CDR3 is TGTGCCAGCAGCCCGGGGCATTCTATAAGCACAGATACGCAGTATTTT. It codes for CASSPGHSISTDTQYF.

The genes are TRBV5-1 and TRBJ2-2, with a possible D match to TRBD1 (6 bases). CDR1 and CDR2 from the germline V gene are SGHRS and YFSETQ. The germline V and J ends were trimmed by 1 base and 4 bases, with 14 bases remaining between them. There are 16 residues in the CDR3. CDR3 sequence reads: CASSLRRGSATGELFF. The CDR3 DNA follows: TGCGCCAGCAGCTTGCGTAGGGGGTCGGCCACCGGGGAGCTGTTTTTT.

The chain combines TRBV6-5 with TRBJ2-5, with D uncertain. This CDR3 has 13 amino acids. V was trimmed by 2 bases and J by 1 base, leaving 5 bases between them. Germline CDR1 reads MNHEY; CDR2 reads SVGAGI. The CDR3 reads CASSYRVQETQYF. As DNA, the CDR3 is TGTGCCAGCAGTTACAGGGTCCAAGAGACCCAGTACTTC.

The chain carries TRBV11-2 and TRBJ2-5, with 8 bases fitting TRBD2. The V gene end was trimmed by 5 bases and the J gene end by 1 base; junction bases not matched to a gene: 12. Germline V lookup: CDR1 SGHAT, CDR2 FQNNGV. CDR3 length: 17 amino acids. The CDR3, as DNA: TGTGCCAGCAGCCCATTCGGGGGGGCCTCACCCCAAGAGACCCAGTACTTC. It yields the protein CASSPFGGASPQETQYF.

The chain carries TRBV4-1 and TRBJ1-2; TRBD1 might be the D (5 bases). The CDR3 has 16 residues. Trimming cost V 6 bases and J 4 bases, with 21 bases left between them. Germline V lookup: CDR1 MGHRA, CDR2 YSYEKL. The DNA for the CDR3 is TGCGCCAGCAGTGGCAATCAGGTCGGGGCCTCCTATGGCTACACCTTC. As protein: CASSGNQVGASYGYTF.